A selection of T cell receptor beta chains follows, all from one sample in a study of cytomegalovirus exposure and HLA in healthy donors. Using immunoSEQ multiplex PCR, the repertoire was profiled, and TCRdb retains in-frame clones only, with some absent. The sample records about 190,000 clones, approximately 70% being singletons. Material: PBMCs. These receptors came from a woman in her 30s in good health and CMV-seropositive. Each CDR3 is given with its conserved first and last residue. D genes are given only for firm matches. Expanded clones get a size class; other rows say once, few or many, or leave the size out.

v_gene: TRBV25-1; d_gene: -; j_gene: TRBJ1-2; abundance: few; CDR3aa: CASSDRGSDYGYTF; CDR3nt: TGTGCCAGCAGTGATCGAGGGAGTGACTATGGCTACACCTTC
v_gene: TRBV11-2; d_gene: -; j_gene: TRBJ2-7; abundance: once; CDR3aa: CASSLGAGGLYEQYF; CDR3nt: TGTGCCAGCAGCTTAGGAGCTGGAGGGCTCTACGAGCAGTACTTC
v_gene: TRBV28; d_gene: TRBD1; j_gene: TRBJ1-2; abundance: -; CDR3aa: CASVATGTGYGYTF; CDR3nt: TGTGCCAGCGTGGCGACAGGGACAGGGTATGGCTACACCTTC
v_gene: TRBV6-1; d_gene: TRBD2; j_gene: TRBJ2-7; abundance: -; CDR3aa: CASLLAEIYEQYF; CDR3nt: TGTGCCAGCCTACTAGCGGAAATCTACGAGCAGTACTTC
v_gene: TRBV2; d_gene: -; j_gene: TRBJ1-2; abundance: -; CDR3aa: CASAGLSGYTF; CDR3nt: TGTGCCAGCGCAGGGCTTAGCGGCTACACCTTC
v_gene: TRBV9; d_gene: TRBD2; j_gene: TRBJ2-7; abundance: once; CDR3aa: CASSGGLAGRSYEQYF; CDR3nt: TGTGCCAGCAGCGGGGGACTAGCGGGCCGGTCCTACGAGCAGTACTTC
v_gene: TRBV11-2; d_gene: -; j_gene: TRBJ2-7; abundance: -; CDR3aa: CASSTTGLHEQYF; CDR3nt: TGTGCCAGCAGTACAACAGGGTTACACGAGCAGTACTTC
v_gene: TRBV9; d_gene: TRBD2; j_gene: TRBJ2-3; abundance: -; CDR3aa: CASSVGGLAGVRGTQYF; CDR3nt: TGTGCCAGCAGCGTAGGGGGACTAGCGGGAGTGAGGGGTACGCAGTATTTT
v_gene: TRBV7-9; d_gene: -; j_gene: TRBJ1-1; abundance: -; CDR3aa: CSSSLAFGGWGEAFF; CDR3nt: TGTTCCAGCAGCTTAGCCTTTGGGGGTTGGGGGGAGGCTTTCTTT
v_gene: TRBV18; d_gene: TRBD2; j_gene: TRBJ2-3; abundance: few; CDR3aa: CASSATGGSTDTQYF; CDR3nt: TGTGCCAGCTCAGCGACGGGAGGTTCCACAGATACGCAGTATTTT
v_gene: TRBV6-5; d_gene: -; j_gene: TRBJ1-2; abundance: -; CDR3aa: CASSRDTNYGYTF; CDR3nt: TGTGCCAGCAGTCGGGACACTAATTATGGCTACACCTTC
v_gene: TRBV6-1; d_gene: TRBD2; j_gene: TRBJ2-1; abundance: -; CDR3aa: CATRLAGGPHEQFF; CDR3nt: TGTGCCACTCGACTAGCGGGAGGGCCCCATGAGCAGTTCTTC
v_gene: TRBV7-9; d_gene: TRBD1; j_gene: TRBJ1-1; abundance: -; CDR3aa: CASSLTGGFDTEAFF; CDR3nt: TGTGCCAGCAGCTTGACAGGGGGCTTCGACACTGAAGCTTTCTTT
v_gene: TRBV10-3; d_gene: TRBD1; j_gene: TRBJ2-7; abundance: -; CDR3aa: CAIDRALLQGAYEQYF; CDR3nt: TGTGCCATCGATAGAGCTTTGTTGCAGGGGGCTTACGAGCAGTACTTC
v_gene: TRBV5-1; d_gene: TRBD2; j_gene: TRBJ2-7; abundance: few; CDR3aa: CASSLEGTTLYEQYF; CDR3nt: TGCGCCAGCAGCTTGGAGGGGACTACGCTCTACGAGCAGTACTTC
v_gene: TRBV6-1; d_gene: TRBD2; j_gene: TRBJ2-1; abundance: -; CDR3aa: CASSESGLPRSYNEQFF; CDR3nt: TGTGCCAGCAGTGAATCGGGACTACCTCGCTCCTACAATGAGCAGTTCTTC
v_gene: TRBV7-9; d_gene: TRBD1; j_gene: TRBJ1-1; abundance: -; CDR3aa: CASSRGGQGMNTEAFF; CDR3nt: TGTGCCAGCAGCCGAGGGGGACAGGGGATGAACACTGAAGCTTTCTTT
v_gene: TRBV11-2; d_gene: -; j_gene: TRBJ2-1; abundance: few; CDR3aa: CASSFSSYNEQFF; CDR3nt: TGTGCCAGCAGCTTCAGCTCCTACAATGAGCAGTTCTTC
v_gene: TRBV28; d_gene: -; j_gene: TRBJ2-3; abundance: few; CDR3aa: CASSLDYTDTQYF; CDR3nt: TGTGCCAGCAGCCTTGACTACACAGATACGCAGTATTTT
v_gene: TRBV6-1; d_gene: -; j_gene: TRBJ2-1; abundance: -; CDR3aa: CASTQTPNEQFF; CDR3nt: TGTGCCAGCACCCAAACTCCGAATGAGCAGTTCTTC
v_gene: TRBV19; d_gene: TRBD1; j_gene: TRBJ2-7; abundance: -; CDR3aa: CASSIGGTGTYEQYF; CDR3nt: TGTGCCAGTAGTATTGGCGGGACAGGGACCTACGAGCAGTACTTC
v_gene: TRBV5-8; d_gene: TRBD2; j_gene: TRBJ2-7; abundance: once; CDR3aa: CASSPRGGPTYEQYF; CDR3nt: TGTGCCAGCAGCCCCCGGGGGGGTCCCACCTACGAGCAGTACTTC
v_gene: TRBV10-2; d_gene: TRBD2; j_gene: TRBJ2-1; abundance: -; CDR3aa: CASSDPSGPSSYNEQFF; CDR3nt: TGCGCCAGCAGTGACCCTAGCGGGCCCAGCTCCTACAATGAGCAGTTCTTC
v_gene: TRBV19; d_gene: TRBD1; j_gene: TRBJ1-5; abundance: -; CDR3aa: CASSHRDRNQPQHF; CDR3nt: TGTGCCAGTAGTCACCGGGACAGAAATCAGCCCCAGCATTTT